The rows below give T cell receptor beta chains drawn from one sample of a study of blood T cell repertoires in COVID-19. Libraries were prepared by immunoSEQ multiplex PCR; TCRdb keeps only in-frame clonotypes and omits some of them. The table has 200,000 to 250,000 clones, approximately 82% seen once. The sample comprised peripheral blood. These receptor sequences come from a man under 40 who had recovered from COVID-19. CDR3s include the opening cysteine and the closing phenylalanine or tryptophan. A D gene is named only where the DNA matches it firmly. Not every row has a clone size; where given, it reads once, few, many or a size class.

abundance: .; len: 14; d_gene: .; j_gene: TRBJ1-6; v_gene: TRBV3-1/TRBV3-2; CDR3aa: CASSRAGQNSPLHF; CDR3nt: TGTGCCAGCAGCCGGGCAGGCCAAAATTCACCCCTCCACTTT
abundance: .; len: 14; d_gene: TRBD1; j_gene: TRBJ1-2; v_gene: TRBV19; CDR3aa: CASSLAQGRSGYTF; CDR3nt: TGTGCCAGTAGTTTAGCACAGGGGAGGTCTGGCTACACCTTC
abundance: few; len: 14; d_gene: .; j_gene: TRBJ1-2; v_gene: TRBV7-9; CDR3aa: CASSPGQPRGGYTF; CDR3nt: TGTGCCAGCAGCCCCGGACAGCCGAGAGGCGGCTACACCTTC
abundance: .; len: 16; d_gene: .; j_gene: TRBJ2-1; v_gene: TRBV3-1/TRBV3-2; CDR3aa: CASSHPDSSSYNEQFF; CDR3nt: TGTGCCAGCAGCCATCCGGACAGCAGCTCCTACAATGAGCAGTTCTTC
abundance: .; len: 14; d_gene: .; j_gene: TRBJ1-6; v_gene: TRBV2; CDR3aa: CATLAGAYNSPLHF; CDR3nt: TGTGCCACCCTGGCGGGGGCGTATAATTCACCCCTCCACTTT
abundance: once; len: 16; d_gene: TRBD1; j_gene: TRBJ1-2; v_gene: TRBV2; CDR3aa: CASSEALGQGAHGYTF; CDR3nt: TGTGCCAGCAGTGAAGCGCTGGGACAGGGGGCGCATGGCTACACCTTC
abundance: .; len: 15; d_gene: TRBD1; j_gene: TRBJ1-1; v_gene: TRBV6-4; CDR3aa: CASSDSPDRAEEAFF; CDR3nt: TGTGCCAGCAGTGACTCCCCGGACAGGGCCGAAGAAGCTTTCTTT
abundance: .; len: 15; d_gene: .; j_gene: TRBJ2-3; v_gene: TRBV9; CDR3aa: CASSIRQIYTDTQYF; CDR3nt: TGTGCCAGCAGCATCCGACAGATCTACACAGATACGCAGTATTTT
abundance: .; len: 14; d_gene: .; j_gene: TRBJ1-2; v_gene: TRBV4-1; CDR3aa: CASSQVRVRYGYTF; CDR3nt: TGCGCCAGCAGCCAAGTGAGGGTGCGGTATGGCTACACCTTC
abundance: .; len: 15; d_gene: TRBD2; j_gene: TRBJ2-7; v_gene: TRBV4-1; CDR3aa: CASSQGSGGSYEQYF; CDR3nt: TGCGCCAGCAGCCAGGGTAGCGGGGGGTCCTACGAGCAGTACTTC
abundance: few; len: 16; d_gene: TRBD1; j_gene: TRBJ1-3; v_gene: TRBV7-6; CDR3aa: CASSPTGQDSGNTIYF; CDR3nt: TGTGCCAGCAGCCCCACCGGACAGGACTCTGGAAACACCATATATTTT
abundance: .; len: 14; d_gene: .; j_gene: TRBJ2-1; v_gene: TRBV21-1; CDR3aa: CARDTFQGLHEQFF; CDR3nt: TGTGCCAGAGATACATTTCAGGGACTGCATGAGCAGTTCTTC